The rows below give T cell receptor beta chains drawn from one sample of a study of blood T cell repertoires in COVID-19. Generated by immunoSEQ multiplex PCR, the TCRdb table keeps only in-frame clones and is missing some. The sample includes 150,000 to 200,000 clones, more than 75% of them seen just once. The sequenced sample was PBMCs or T cells enriched from blood (not recorded which). Receptor source: a woman aged 45-59 years with acute COVID-19. Both conserved end residues are part of each CDR3. The D gene is left open where the match is weak. Size values are once, few and many counts, or a class for expanded clones, and some rows have none.

cdr3_aa,cdr3_nt,j_call,clone_size,v_call,d_call
CASSTTGYYGYTF,TGTGCCAGCAGTACCACAGGGTACTATGGCTACACCTTC,TRBJ1-2,few,TRBV28,NA
CASSSEEAKGTDTQYF,TGTGCCAGCAGTTCTGAAGAGGCCAAGGGCACAGATACGCAGTATTTT,TRBJ2-3,many,TRBV6-5,NA
CASSLTGTSGGAVGQFF,TGTGCCAGCAGCTTAACCGGGACTAGCGGGGGGGCAGTAGGACAGTTCTTC,TRBJ2-1,NA,TRBV7-3,TRBD2
CASMDRANTGELFF,TGTGCCAGTATGGACAGAGCGAACACCGGGGAGCTGTTTTTT,TRBJ2-2,NA,TRBV19,NA
CASSPSGTEYGYTF,TGTGCCAGCAGCCCTAGCGGGACAGAATATGGCTACACCTTC,TRBJ1-2,NA,TRBV7-3,TRBD1
CASNLDRGNTEAFF,TGTGCCAGTAACCTAGACAGGGGGAACACTGAAGCTTTCTTT,TRBJ1-1,NA,TRBV19,TRBD1
CASSLFKLTGGESSSPLHF,TGTGCCAGCAGCCTTTTTAAACTTACAGGGGGTGAAAGTAGTTCACCCCTCCACTTT,TRBJ1-6,NA,TRBV7-9,TRBD1
CASSRGTVESPLHF,TGTGCCAGCAGCCGTGGGACAGTGGAATCACCCCTCCACTTT,TRBJ1-6,NA,TRBV11-2,TRBD1
CASSQETGVAYNEQFF,TGCGCCAGCAGCCAGGAGACAGGGGTGGCCTACAATGAGCAGTTCTTC,TRBJ2-1,NA,TRBV4-1,TRBD1
CASSLGDRGVTEAFF,TGCGCCAGCAGCTTGGGGGACAGGGGGGTCACTGAAGCTTTCTTT,TRBJ1-1,NA,TRBV5-1,TRBD1
CASSHKPTVLATNEKLFF,TGTGCCAGCAGCCATAAACCGACAGTCCTGGCAACTAATGAAAAACTGTTTTTT,TRBJ1-4,NA,TRBV3-1/TRBV3-2,NA
CASSFAARPGNTIYF,TGTGCCAGCAGCTTCGCTGCGCGCCCGGGAAACACCATATATTTT,TRBJ1-3,NA,TRBV7-9,NA
CASSDKGANTGELFF,TGTGCCAGCAGTGATAAGGGAGCGAACACCGGGGAGCTGTTTTTT,TRBJ2-2,NA,TRBV2,NA
CASSLRQGNEKLFF,TGTGCCAGCAGCTTGAGGCAGGGTAATGAAAAACTGTTTTTT,TRBJ1-4,NA,TRBV7-9,NA
CAIRKVPGQGNTGELFF,TGTGCCATCAGAAAAGTTCCGGGACAGGGGAACACCGGGGAGCTGTTTTTT,TRBJ2-2,NA,TRBV10-3,TRBD1
CASSPLGGHNEKLFF,TGTGCCAGCAGCCCTCTCGGCGGGCATAATGAAAAACTGTTTTTT,TRBJ1-4,NA,TRBV7-9,NA
CASSAGQDNSPLHF,TGTGCCAGCAGTGCGGGACAAGATAATTCACCCCTCCACTTT,TRBJ1-6,many,TRBV6-4,NA
CASSPYGTGGSGNSPLHF,TGTGCCAGCAGTCCTTACGGGACAGGGGGATCGGGGAATTCACCCCTCCACTTT,TRBJ1-6,NA,TRBV6-6,TRBD1
CASSQGAGVGTGELFF,TGCGCCAGCAGCCAAGGAGCGGGGGTGGGCACCGGGGAGCTGTTTTTT,TRBJ2-2,NA,TRBV4-1,TRBD2
CAISAHERGGRSNEQFF,TGTGCCATCAGTGCCCATGAGCGGGGGGGCCGGAGTAATGAGCAGTTCTTC,TRBJ2-1,few,TRBV10-3,TRBD2
CASSEGAGAEKLFF,TGTGCCAGCAGTGAAGGGGCAGGGGCTGAAAAACTGTTTTTT,TRBJ1-4,NA,TRBV6-1,NA
CSAGQGIDYGYTF,TGCAGCGCAGGACAGGGAATAGACTATGGCTACACCTTC,TRBJ1-2,NA,TRBV29-1,TRBD1
CASSLAVSGANEKLFF,TGCGCCAGCAGCTTGGCGGTGTCAGGCGCTAATGAAAAACTGTTTTTT,TRBJ1-4,NA,TRBV5-1,NA
CASSLAGTGELFF,TGTGCCAGCAGTCTAGCGGGGACCGGGGAGCTGTTTTTT,TRBJ2-2,NA,TRBV7-2,TRBD2
CASSDTGQGNQPQHF,TGTGCCAGTAGTGATACGGGACAGGGGAATCAGCCCCAGCATTTT,TRBJ1-5,NA,TRBV19,TRBD1
CASSAKWGVSETQYF,TGTGCCAGCAGCGCAAAATGGGGGGTATCAGAGACCCAGTACTTC,TRBJ2-5,few,TRBV7-3,NA
CASSLAVTSGEQFF,TGTGCCAGCAGCTTAGCAGTTACTAGCGGTGAGCAGTTCTTC,TRBJ2-1,few,TRBV7-2,TRBD2
CATGQGIAGNTIYF,TGTGCCACTGGACAGGGGATTGCTGGAAACACCATATATTTT,TRBJ1-3,few,TRBV3-1/TRBV3-2,TRBD1
CASSERWDRGMETQYF,TGTGCCAGCAGCGAAAGATGGGACAGGGGAATGGAGACCCAGTACTTC,TRBJ2-5,NA,TRBV7-6,TRBD1
CASSPRLTGGRDTQYF,TGTGCCAGCAGCCCCCGACTAACCGGTGGCCGAGATACGCAGTATTTT,TRBJ2-3,NA,TRBV3-1/TRBV3-2,NA
CASSYSPENYGYTF,TGTGCCAGCAGTTACTCTCCAGAAAACTATGGCTACACCTTC,TRBJ1-2,NA,TRBV6-5,NA
CASSKQGYNEQFF,TGTGCCAGCAGCAAACAGGGGTATAATGAGCAGTTCTTC,TRBJ2-1,NA,TRBV14,TRBD1
CASSLTRQANEKLFF,TGTGCCAGCAGCTTAACTCGACAGGCAAATGAAAAACTGTTTTTT,TRBJ1-4,NA,TRBV7-2,NA
CASSLLSLGRGNNSPLHF,TGTGCCAGCAGTTTACTTTCTTTAGGCAGGGGTAATAATTCACCCCTCCACTTT,TRBJ1-6,few,TRBV28,NA
CASSWRGGRGGWNTEAFF,TGTGCCAGCAGCTGGCGGGGGGGGCGTGGAGGGTGGAACACTGAAGCTTTCTTT,TRBJ1-1,NA,TRBV5-5,NA
CAISARTGGRETQYF,TGTGCCATCAGTGCCCGTACGGGAGGGAGGGAGACCCAGTACTTC,TRBJ2-5,NA,TRBV10-3,TRBD2
CASSRTGATTNEKLFF,TGTGCCAGCAGTCGGACAGGCGCAACAACTAATGAAAAACTGTTTTTT,TRBJ1-4,NA,TRBV28,TRBD1